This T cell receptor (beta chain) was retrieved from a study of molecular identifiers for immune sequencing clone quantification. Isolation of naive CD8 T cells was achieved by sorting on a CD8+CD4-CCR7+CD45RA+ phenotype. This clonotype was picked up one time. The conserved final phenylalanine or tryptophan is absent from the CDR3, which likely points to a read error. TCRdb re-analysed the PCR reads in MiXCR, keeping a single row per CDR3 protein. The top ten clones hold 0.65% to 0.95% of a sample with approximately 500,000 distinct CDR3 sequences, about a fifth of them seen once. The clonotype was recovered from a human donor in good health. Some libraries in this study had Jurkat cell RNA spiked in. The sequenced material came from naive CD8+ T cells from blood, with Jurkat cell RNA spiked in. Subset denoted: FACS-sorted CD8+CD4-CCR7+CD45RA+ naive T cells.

The CDR3 spells CASSFGAGEETQYL. CDR3 sequence (DNA): TGTGCCAGCAGCTTCGGGGCAGGAGAAGAGACCCAGTACCTC. The chain has TRBV7-9 and TRBJ2-5; D is tentatively TRBD1 or TRBD2 (5 bases each). The CDR3 spans 14 residues. Germline V lookup: CDR1 SEHNR, CDR2 FQNEAQ (reference sequence). The V end was cut by 3 bases, the J end by 3 bases, with 11 bases between.